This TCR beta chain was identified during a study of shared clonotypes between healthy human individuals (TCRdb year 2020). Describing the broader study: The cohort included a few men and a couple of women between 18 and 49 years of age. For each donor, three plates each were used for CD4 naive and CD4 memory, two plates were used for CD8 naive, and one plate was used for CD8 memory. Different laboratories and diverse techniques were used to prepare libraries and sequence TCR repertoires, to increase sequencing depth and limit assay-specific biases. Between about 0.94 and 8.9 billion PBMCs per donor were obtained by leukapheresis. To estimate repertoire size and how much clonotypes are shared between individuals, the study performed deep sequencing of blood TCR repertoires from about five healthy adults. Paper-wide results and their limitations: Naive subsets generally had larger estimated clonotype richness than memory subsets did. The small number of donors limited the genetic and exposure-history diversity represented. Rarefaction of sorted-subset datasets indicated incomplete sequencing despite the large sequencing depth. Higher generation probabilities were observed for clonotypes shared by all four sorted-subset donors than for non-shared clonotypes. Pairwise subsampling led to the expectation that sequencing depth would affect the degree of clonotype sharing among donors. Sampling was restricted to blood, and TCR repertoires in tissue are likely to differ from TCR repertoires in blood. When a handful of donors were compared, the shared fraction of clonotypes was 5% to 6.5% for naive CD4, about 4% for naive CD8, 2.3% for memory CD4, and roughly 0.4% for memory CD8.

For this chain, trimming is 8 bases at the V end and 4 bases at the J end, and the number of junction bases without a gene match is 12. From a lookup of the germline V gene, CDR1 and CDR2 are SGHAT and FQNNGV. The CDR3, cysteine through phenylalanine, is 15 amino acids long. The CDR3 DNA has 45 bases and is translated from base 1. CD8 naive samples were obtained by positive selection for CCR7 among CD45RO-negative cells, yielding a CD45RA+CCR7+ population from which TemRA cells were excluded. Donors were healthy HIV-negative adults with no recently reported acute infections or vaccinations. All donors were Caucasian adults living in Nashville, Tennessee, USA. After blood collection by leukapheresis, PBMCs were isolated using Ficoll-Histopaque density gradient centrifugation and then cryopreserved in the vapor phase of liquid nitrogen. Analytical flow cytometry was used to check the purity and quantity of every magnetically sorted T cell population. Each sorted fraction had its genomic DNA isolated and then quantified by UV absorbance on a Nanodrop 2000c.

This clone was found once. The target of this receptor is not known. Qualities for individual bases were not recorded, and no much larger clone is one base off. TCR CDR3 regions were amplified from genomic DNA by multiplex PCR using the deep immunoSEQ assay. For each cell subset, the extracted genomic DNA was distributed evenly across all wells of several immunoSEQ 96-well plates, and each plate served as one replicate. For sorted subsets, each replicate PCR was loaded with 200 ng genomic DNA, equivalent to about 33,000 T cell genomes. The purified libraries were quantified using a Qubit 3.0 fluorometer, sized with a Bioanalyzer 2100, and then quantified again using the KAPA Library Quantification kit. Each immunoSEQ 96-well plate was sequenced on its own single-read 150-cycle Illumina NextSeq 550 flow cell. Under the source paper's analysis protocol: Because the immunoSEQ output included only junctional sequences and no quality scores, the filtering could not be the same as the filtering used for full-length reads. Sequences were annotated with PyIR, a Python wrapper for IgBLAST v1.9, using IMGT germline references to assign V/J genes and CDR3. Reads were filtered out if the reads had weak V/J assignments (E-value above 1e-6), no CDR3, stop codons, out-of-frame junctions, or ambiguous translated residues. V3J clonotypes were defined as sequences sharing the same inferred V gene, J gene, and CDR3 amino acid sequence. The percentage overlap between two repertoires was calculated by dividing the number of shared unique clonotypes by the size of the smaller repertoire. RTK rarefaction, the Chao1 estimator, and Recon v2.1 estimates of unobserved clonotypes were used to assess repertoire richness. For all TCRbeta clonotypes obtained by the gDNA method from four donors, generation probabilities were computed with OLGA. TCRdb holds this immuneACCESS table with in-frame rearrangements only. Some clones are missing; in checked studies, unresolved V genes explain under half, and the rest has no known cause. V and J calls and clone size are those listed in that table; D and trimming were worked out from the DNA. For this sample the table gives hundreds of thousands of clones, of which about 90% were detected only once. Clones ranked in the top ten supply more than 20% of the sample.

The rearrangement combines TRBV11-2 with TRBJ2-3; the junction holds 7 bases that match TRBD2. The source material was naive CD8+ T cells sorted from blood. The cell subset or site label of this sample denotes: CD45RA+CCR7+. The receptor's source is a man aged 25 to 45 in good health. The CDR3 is CASSLLGGTPDTQYF. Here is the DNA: TGTGCCAGCTCCCTGTTGGGGGGGACGCCAGATACGCAGTATTTT. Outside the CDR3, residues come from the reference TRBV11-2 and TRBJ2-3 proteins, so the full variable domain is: EAGVAQSPRYKIIEKRQSVAFWCNPISGHATLYWYQQILGQGPKLLIQFQNNGVVDDSQLPKDRFSAERLKGVDSTLKIQPAKLEDSAVYLCASSLLGGTPDTQYFGPGTRLTVL.